The present T cell receptor (beta chain) was sequenced within a study of T cell repertoires in cytomegalovirus infection. Concerning this clonotype: As yet, its antigen is unknown.

TCRdb redid the calling of the reads with MiXCR, one entry per CDR3 protein. The sample lists hundreds of thousands of distinct CDR3 sequences, roughly 46% occurring once. The material sequenced was cultured PBMCs, taken from culture after CMV antigen stimulation. This TCR derives from a human donor in good health (CMV status not recorded). Some clones in this sample may be carry-over from other donors' samples.

CDR3 amino acids: CASSPDRDDGYTF. CDR3 sequence (DNA): TGTGCCAGCAGTCCTGACAGGGACGATGGCTACACCTTC. V gene TRBV7-2 combines with J gene TRBJ1-2, with 7 bases lining up with TRBD1. The CDR3 consists of 13 residues. Germline CDR1 is SGHTA and CDR2 is FQGNSA. V shed 6 bases and J 6 bases; nucleotides not matched to a gene: 7.